Listed here is a single T cell receptor (beta chain). Its target is unknown. A junction boundary mismatches the germline segment, possibly from a read error. Use of 60 Vbeta and 13 Jbeta primers characterized the PCR. In the study's own analysis: In a later analysis, 10 million to 11 million of 83 million or so unique beta chains occurred in at least two donors. Using immunoSEQ multiplex PCR, the repertoire was profiled, and TCRdb retains in-frame clones only, with some absent. The V and J calls and the clone size are those of that table, but D and trimming were determined from the DNA. This table holds fewer than 110,000 clones, around 76% found once. This CDR3 comprises 15 residues. The V gene's germline CDR1 is SNHLY and CDR2 FYNNEI. This sample was included in a study of cytomegalovirus exposure and HLA in healthy donors. Findings of the study overall: Analysis was performed later, and it showed HLA-associated TCR beta chains to be more clonally expanded than equally common others. TCR beta V- and J-gene trimming was later associated with a missense DCLRE1C variant. Excluded were some V segments that proved indistinguishable, including TRBV6-2 and TRBV6-3.

Sequenced sample: PBMCs. The sequence came from a woman aged 18-29 years in good health and CMV-seropositive. This sequence joins TRBV2 and TRBJ2-7; TRBD1 or TRBD2 may be the D gene (5 bases each). The CDR3 DNA follows: TGTGCCAGCGGTGAGGGCTACGACAGCTCCTACGAGCAGTACTTC. It is translated as CASGEGYDSSYEQYF.